Listed here are 23 T cell receptor beta chains from one sample, sequenced in a study of blood T cell repertoires in COVID-19. The assay was immunoSEQ multiplex PCR, and TCRdb's table has in-frame clones only and misses some. The sample includes about 170,000 clones, approximately 90% of them seen just once. Sequencing used peripheral blood. The receptors stem from a man aged 55 to 70 with acute or convalescent COVID-19.

The V gene is TRBV30, the J gene TRBJ1-2; D is perhaps TRBD1 (6 bases). The CDR3 runs 12 residues. Germline V gene sequence: CDR1 GTSNPN, CDR2 SVGIG (reference sequence). V lost 5 bases and J 1 base, leaving 8 bases between the germline ends. CDR3 in amino acids: CAWVQGNYGYTF. As DNA, the CDR3 is TGTGCCTGGGTACAGGGTAACTATGGCTACACCTTC. The full variable domain, completed using reference TRBV30 and TRBJ1-2, is SQTIHQWPATLVQPVGSPLSLECTVEGTSNPNLYWYRQAAGRGLQLLFYSVGIGQISSEVPQNLSASRPQDRQFILSSKKLLLSDSGFYLCAWVQGNYGYTFGSGTRLTVV.

This clone came up once. V gene TRBV5-6 combines with J gene TRBJ1-2; perhaps TRBD1 as D (5 bases). The length of the CDR3 is 14 residues. Trimming removed 2 bases at V and 5 bases at J, with 13 bases between. Germline V CDR1 and CDR2: SGHDT, YYEEEE. For the CDR3, the DNA is TGTGCCAGCAGCTTAGACTCGGGGGGATATGGCTACACCTTC. Amino acid sequence: CASSLDSGGYGYTF. The entire variable domain, with the rest obtained from reference TRBV5-6 and TRBJ1-2, is as follows: DAGVTQSPTHLIKTRGQQVTLRCSPKSGHDTVSWYQQALGQGPQFIFQYYEEEERQRGNFPDRFSGHQFPNYSSELNVNALLLGDSALYLCASSLDSGGYGYTFGSGTRLTVV.

V and J are TRBV5-6 and TRBJ1-2; TRBD1 is a possible D gene (6 bases). The CDR3 runs 15 residues. V shed 4 bases and J shed 0 bases, with 13 bases lying between them. Germline CDR1 and CDR2: SGHDT and YYEEEE. CDR3 in amino acids: CASSPINRANYGYTF. CDR3 DNA: TGTGCCAGCAGCCCCATTAACAGGGCTAACTATGGCTACACCTTC.

This rearrangement joins TRBV3-1 (or the pseudogene TRBV3-2) to TRBJ1-2; no clear D. The CDR3 is 12 amino acids. Trimming pared 1 base from V and 8 bases from J, leaving 8 bases between. The germline V gene encodes CDR1 LGHDT and CDR2 YNNKEL (reference sequence). CDR3 in DNA: TGTGCCAGCAGCCAAGGAGGTAACGGCTACACCTTC. Translation gives CASSQGGNGYTF.

Points on this clone: A much larger clone lies one base from this, so it may be a read error. The chain links TRBV6-5 to TRBJ2-7; D possibly corresponds to TRBD2 (6 bases). The CDR3 consists of 12 residues. The germline V gene encodes CDR1 MNHEY and CDR2 SVGAGI. The ends were cut back, 5 bases at V and 3 bases at J, with 8 bases in the middle. The CDR3 here is CASSPGGYEQYF. The CDR3 region has the DNA TGTGCCAGCAGTCCCGGGGGCTACGAGCAGTACTTC.

As to this clone: Other DNA sequences in the same sample also yield this CDR3. The chain combines TRBV11-2 with TRBJ1-2; TRBD1 is a possible D gene (6 bases). CDR1 and CDR2 (germline): SGHAT, FQNNGV. This CDR3 contains 12 residues. V lost 4 bases to trimming and J lost 6 bases, with 9 bases between them. The CDR3 DNA follows: TGTGCCAGCAGCTCAGGGGTGGATGGCTACACCTTC. Encoded protein: CASSSGVDGYTF.

V and J are TRBV19 and TRBJ1-1; maybe TRBD1 (5 bases). V was shortened by 7 bases and J by 3 bases, with 12 bases between the two germline ends. This CDR3 has 13 residues. CDR1 and CDR2 from the germline V gene are LNHDA and SQIVND (reference sequence). The CDR3 spells CASTRGTDTEAFF. The CDR3 DNA reads as TGTGCCAGTACCCGGGGGACGGACACTGAAGCTTTCTTT.

The chain employs TRBV5-1 and TRBJ2-1; 12 bases are shared with TRBD2. V lost 4 bases and J lost 7; bases outside the gene matches: 6. Germline values: CDR1 SGHRS, CDR2 YFSETQ. This CDR3 is 15 amino acids long. The CDR3 loop reads CASSPGLAGINEQFF. The DNA of the CDR3 is TGCGCCAGCAGCCCTGGACTAGCGGGGATTAATGAGCAGTTCTTC.

This clone was detected only a few times. The rearrangement joins TRBV7-9 to TRBJ2-2; the D gene is possibly TRBD2 (5 bases). Germline CDR1 reads SEHNR; CDR2 reads FQNEAQ (reference sequence). V dropped 6 bases and J dropped 0 bases, with 11 bases sitting between them. The CDR3 has 15 residues. DNA of the CDR3: TGTGCCAGCAGACCTCGGGATTCGAACACCGGGGAGCTGTTTTTT. This codes for CASRPRDSNTGELFF.

Regarding this clone: At the DNA level, this CDR3 is encoded by other sequences in the same sample as well. The V call is TRBV30, the J call TRBJ1-2, with 8 bases lining up with TRBD1. The germline V gene has CDR1 GTSNPN and CDR2 SVGIG (reference sequence). CDR3 length: 13 residues. V trimming: 0 bases; J trimming: 4 bases; junction bases outside the gene matches: 1. The CDR3 sequence: CAWSVQGGYGYTF. CDR3 DNA sequence: TGTGCCTGGAGTGTACAGGGGGGCTATGGCTACACCTTC.

The rearrangement joins TRBV24-1 to TRBJ2-7, with 11 positions matching TRBD2. The CDR3 length is 17 residues. V was pared by 4 bases and J by 0 bases, with 7 bases of the junction left unmatched. Germline loops: CDR1 KGHDR, CDR2 SFDVKD. The CDR3 region has the DNA TGTGCCACCAGTGACCTTAGACTAGCGGGAAGCTCCTACGAGCAGTACTTC. It translates to CATSDLRLAGSSYEQYF.

J is TRBJ1-2 and V is TRBV29-1, with a weak D call TRBD1 (5 bases). The CDR3 totals 14 residues. In germline, CDR1 is SQVTM, CDR2 ANQGSEA. V gave up 0 bases and J gave up 3 bases, with 11 bases separating them. This CDR3 is CSVEDAGGDYGYTF. In DNA form, the CDR3 reads TGCAGCGTTGAAGATGCGGGGGGGGACTATGGCTACACCTTC.

This rearrangement joins TRBV3-1 (or the pseudogene TRBV3-2) to TRBJ1-4; TRBD1 matches at 7 bases. Germline CDR1 LGHDT, CDR2 YNNKEL (reference sequence). CDR3 length equals 15 residues. Trimming cost V 4 bases and J 7 bases; bases outside gene matches: 9. This chain's CDR3 is CASSPFPKGAEKLFF. The CDR3 bases are TGTGCCAGCAGCCCTTTCCCTAAGGGGGCTGAAAAACTGTTTTTT.

The chain carries TRBV12-3 or TRBV12-4 and TRBJ1-4, with unresolved D. Trimming took 6 bases from V and 7 from J, leaving 12 bases between them. This CDR3 contains 13 residues. This CDR3 reads CASRHGSGEKLFF. The CDR3 region has the DNA TGTGCCAGCAGACATGGGTCGGGTGAAAAACTGTTTTTT.

This chain links TRBV7-9 with TRBJ2-2; TRBD1 agrees at 8 bases. The CDR3 covers 17 residues. V shed 0 bases, J shed 4 bases, and the junction held 7 bases outside the gene matches. CDR1 SEHNR and CDR2 FQNEAQ come from the germline V gene (reference sequence). CDR3 sequence (DNA): TGTGCCAGCAGCTTAGCGTGGCAGGACAGGGTCACCGGGGAGCTGTTTTTT. This codes for CASSLAWQDRVTGELFF.

This clone was detected only a few times. The chain joins TRBV11-3 to TRBJ2-3; 9 bases match TRBD1. V shed 5 bases, J shed 3 bases, and the junction held 12 bases outside the gene matches. The length of the CDR3 is 17 residues. CDR1 is SGHNT and CDR2 is YENEEA in the germline V gene. CDR3 coding DNA: TGTGCCAGCAGCCATCCATCCGGGACAGGGTGGACAGATACGCAGTATTTT. Its translation is CASSHPSGTGWTDTQYF.

The gene calls are TRBV7-9 and TRBJ2-3, with 8 nucleotides matching TRBD1. CDR3 size: 17 residues. Germline trimming cut 5 bases from V and 2 bases from J; bases unmatched to any gene: 12. Germline V gives CDR1 SEHNR, CDR2 FQNEAQ (reference sequence). DNA for the CDR3: TGTGCCAGCAGCCCCGTAGGACAGGGCAGCTTCACAGATACGCAGTATTTT. It translates to CASSPVGQGSFTDTQYF.

The rearrangement joins TRBV7-9 to TRBJ1-2, with D maybe TRBD1 (6 bases). Per germline, CDR1 SEHNR and CDR2 FQNEAQ (reference sequence). V lost 7 bases and J 6 bases, leaving 21 bases between the germline ends. This CDR3 has 15 residues. This CDR3 reads CASIQGGAEGNGYTF. CDR3 sequence (DNA): TGTGCCAGCATCCAAGGGGGGGCCGAAGGCAATGGCTACACCTTC.

The J gene is TRBJ2-7, the V gene TRBV11-3, with D tentatively TRBD2 (6 bases). CDR1 SGHNT and CDR2 YENEEA come from the germline V gene. This CDR3 is built from 17 residues. V dropped 3 bases and J dropped 0 bases, with 18 bases sitting between them. CDR3 residues: CASSLGGGRQSSYEQYF. DNA for the CDR3: TGTGCCAGCAGCTTGGGAGGTGGGCGGCAGAGCTCCTACGAGCAGTACTTC.

This chain joins TRBV18 and TRBJ2-5, with D tentatively TRBD1 (6 bases). Per germline, CDR1 KGHSH and CDR2 LQKENI. The CDR3 consists of 16 residues. V lost 5 bases, J lost 4 bases, and 20 bases lay in between. The CDR3: CASSALGGLGGETQYF. In DNA, the CDR3 is TGTGCCAGCTCAGCCCTTGGGGGCTTGGGTGGAGAGACCCAGTACTTC.

The V and J genes are TRBV5-4 and TRBJ2-7; D is possibly TRBD1 (5 bases). CDR3 length: 15 amino acids. V lost 0 bases to trimming and J lost 0 bases, with 10 bases between them. Germline V gene lookup returns CDR1 SGHNT and CDR2 YYREEE (reference sequence). CDR3 coding DNA: TGTGCCAGCAGCTTGGGGACAATAAGCTCCTACGAGCAGTACGTC. Translation: CASSLGTISSYEQYV.

The CDR3 coding sequence is TGTGCCAGTATAAGGGGCCAGATGAACACTGAAGCTTTCTTT. This translates into CASIRGQMNTEAFF. V usage is TRBV7-9 and J usage is TRBJ1-1, with a weak D call TRBD1 (5 bases). There are 14 residues in the CDR3. V lost 9 bases and J lost 0, with 14 bases in between. Looked up from germline, CDR1 is SEHNR and CDR2 is FQNEAQ (reference sequence).

The rearrangement joins TRBV9 to TRBJ1-2; D perhaps matches TRBD1 (5 bases). V was pared by 2 bases and J by 8 bases, with 19 bases between. The CDR3 consists of 15 residues. The germline gives CDR1 SGDLS, CDR2 YYNGEE. CDR3 coding DNA: TGTGCCAGCAGCGTCCTCCCCCGGGGGGATGAGGGCTACACCTTC. Its protein is CASSVLPRGDEGYTF.